This entry lists 2 T cell receptor beta chains sequenced from one sample in a study of cytomegalovirus exposure and HLA in healthy donors. It was with 60 Vbeta and 13 Jbeta primers that the PCR ran. Only in-frame clones appear in the TCRdb table, and some are missing; sequencing was by immunoSEQ multiplex PCR. This table holds some 170,000 clones, roughly 79% found once. Sequenced sample: PBMCs. Source of these receptors: a male donor in good health and CMV-seronegative.

The gene calls are TRBV30 and TRBJ2-5; TRBD2 matches at 8 bases. From germline, CDR1 is GTSNPN and CDR2 SVGIG (reference sequence). This CDR3 is 14 amino acids long. After removal of 5 bases from V and 5 bases from J, the junction contained 10 bases not matched to a gene. DNA for the CDR3: TGTGCCTGGTCCCACGGGGGGGCAGGGGAGACCCAGTACTTC. Its translation: CAWSHGGAGETQYF. Using reference TRBV30 and TRBJ2-5 for the parts outside the CDR3, the full variable domain is SQTIHQWPATLVQPVGSPLSLECTVEGTSNPNLYWYRQAAGRGLQLLFYSVGIGQISSEVPQNLSASRPQDRQFILSSKKLLLSDSGFYLCAWSHGGAGETQYFGPGTRLLVL.

This chain uses TRBV5-1 with TRBJ1-4; TRBD1 agrees at 7 bases. The CDR3 extends over 14 amino acids. The trim removed 3 bases at V and 7 bases at J, leaving 6 bases unmatched. Germline values: CDR1 SGHRS, CDR2 YFSETQ. This chain's CDR3 is CASSSTGWSEKLFF. CDR3 sequence (DNA): TGCGCCAGCAGCTCGACAGGGTGGAGTGAAAAACTGTTTTTT.